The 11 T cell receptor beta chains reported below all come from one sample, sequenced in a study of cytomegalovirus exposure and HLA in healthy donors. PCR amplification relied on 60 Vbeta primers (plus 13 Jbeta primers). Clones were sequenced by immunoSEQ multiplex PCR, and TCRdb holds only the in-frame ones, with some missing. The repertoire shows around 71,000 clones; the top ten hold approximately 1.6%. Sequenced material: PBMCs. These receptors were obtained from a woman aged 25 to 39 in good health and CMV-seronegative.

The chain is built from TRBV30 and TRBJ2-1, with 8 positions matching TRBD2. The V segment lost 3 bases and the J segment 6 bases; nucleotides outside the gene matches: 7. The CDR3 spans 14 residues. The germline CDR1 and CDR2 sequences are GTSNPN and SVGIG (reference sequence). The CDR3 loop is CAWRRSGKVNEQFF. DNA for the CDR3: TGTGCCTGGAGACGTAGCGGGAAGGTCAATGAGCAGTTCTTC.

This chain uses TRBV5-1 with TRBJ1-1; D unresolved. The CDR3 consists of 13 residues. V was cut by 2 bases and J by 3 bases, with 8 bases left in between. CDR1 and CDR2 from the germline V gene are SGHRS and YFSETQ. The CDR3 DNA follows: TGCGCCAGCAGCTTTAAGGAGGACACTGAAGCTTTCTTT. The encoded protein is CASSFKEDTEAFF. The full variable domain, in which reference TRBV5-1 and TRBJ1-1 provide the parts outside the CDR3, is KAGVTQTPRYLIKTRGQQVTLSCSPISGHRSVSWYQQTPGQGLQFLFEYFSETQRNKGNFPGRFSGRQFSNSRSEMNVSTLELGDSALYLCASSFKEDTEAFFGQGTRLTVV.

The CDR3 is CASTPREGLNTEAFF. Written as DNA, the CDR3 is TGTGCCAGCACTCCCAGGGAGGGGTTAAACACTGAAGCTTTCTTT. This rearrangement joins TRBV7-9 to TRBJ1-1, with D maybe TRBD1 (5 bases). V lost 7 bases to trimming and J lost 2 bases, with 17 bases between them. The CDR3 length is 15 residues. CDR1 SEHNR and CDR2 FQNEAQ come from the germline V gene (reference sequence).

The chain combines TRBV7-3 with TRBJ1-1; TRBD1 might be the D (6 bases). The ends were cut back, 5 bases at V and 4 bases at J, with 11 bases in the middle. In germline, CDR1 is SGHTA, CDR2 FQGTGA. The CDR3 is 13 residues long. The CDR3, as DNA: TGTGCCAGCAGCCTACAGGGTATCACTGAAGCTTTCTTT. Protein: CASSLQGITEAFF.

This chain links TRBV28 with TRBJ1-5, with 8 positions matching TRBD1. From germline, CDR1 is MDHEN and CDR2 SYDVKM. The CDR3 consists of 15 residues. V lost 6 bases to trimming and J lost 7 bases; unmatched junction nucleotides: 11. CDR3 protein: CASRGGTGWGQPQHF. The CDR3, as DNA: TGTGCCAGCAGAGGGGGGACAGGATGGGGCCAGCCCCAGCATTTT.

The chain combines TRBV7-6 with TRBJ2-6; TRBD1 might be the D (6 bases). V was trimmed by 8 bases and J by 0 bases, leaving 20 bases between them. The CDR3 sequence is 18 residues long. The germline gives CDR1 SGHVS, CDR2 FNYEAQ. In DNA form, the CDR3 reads TGTGCCAGCGGACCTACGACAGGTTTTCCCTCTGGGGCCAACGTCCTGACTTTC. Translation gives CASGPTTGFPSGANVLTF.

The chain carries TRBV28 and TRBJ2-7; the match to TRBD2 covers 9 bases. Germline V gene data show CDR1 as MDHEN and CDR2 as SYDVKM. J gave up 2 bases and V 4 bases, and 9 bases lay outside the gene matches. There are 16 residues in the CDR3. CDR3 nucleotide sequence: TGTGCCAGCAGTTACCGGACTAGCGAACTTACCTACGAGCAGTACTTC. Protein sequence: CASSYRTSELTYEQYF. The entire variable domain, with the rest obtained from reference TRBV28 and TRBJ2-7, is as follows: DVKVTQSSRYLVKRTGEKVFLECVQDMDHENMFWYRQDPGLGLRLIYFSYDVKMKEKGDIPEGYSVSREKKERFSLILESASTNQTSMYLCASSYRTSELTYEQYFGPGTRLTVT.

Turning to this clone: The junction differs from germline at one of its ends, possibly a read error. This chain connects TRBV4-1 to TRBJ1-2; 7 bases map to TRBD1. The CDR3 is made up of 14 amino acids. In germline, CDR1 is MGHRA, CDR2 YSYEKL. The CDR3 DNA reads TGCGCCAGCAACCAAGAGGGGACAGTCTATGGCTACACCTTC. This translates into CASNQEGTVYGYTF.

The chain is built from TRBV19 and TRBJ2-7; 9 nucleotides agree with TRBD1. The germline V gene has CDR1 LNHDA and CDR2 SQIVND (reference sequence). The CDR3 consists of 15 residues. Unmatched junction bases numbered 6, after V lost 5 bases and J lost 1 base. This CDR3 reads CASSLIGQGSYEQYF. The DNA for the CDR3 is TGTGCCAGTAGTTTAATCGGACAGGGGTCCTACGAGCAGTACTTC.

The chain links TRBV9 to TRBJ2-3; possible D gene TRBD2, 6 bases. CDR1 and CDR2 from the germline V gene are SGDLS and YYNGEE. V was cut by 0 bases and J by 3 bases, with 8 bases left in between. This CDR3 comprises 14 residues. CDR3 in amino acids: CASSVEGGTDTQYF. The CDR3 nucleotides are TGTGCCAGCAGCGTAGAAGGAGGGACAGATACGCAGTATTTT.

The CDR3, as DNA: TGTGCCAGCAGTGGGCCCGGGACTAGAGGGAAGGACAATGAGCAGTTCTTC. Residues: CASSGPGTRGKDNEQFF. The gene calls are TRBV6-1 and TRBJ2-1; 8 nucleotides match TRBD2. The germline CDR1 and CDR2 sequences are MNHNS and SASEGT. The CDR3 loop spans 17 amino acids. J lost 5 bases, V lost 4 bases, and 13 bases had no gene match.